This TCR beta chain was sequenced in a study of shared clonotypes between healthy human individuals. The wider study: Per-donor plates numbered three CD4 naive, three CD4 memory, two CD8 naive and one CD8 memory.

Of note for this clone: What it recognizes is unknown.

The V gene's germline CDR1 is MNHNS and CDR2 SASEGT. The CDR3 spans 15 residues. V lost 0 bases, J lost 3 bases, and 8 bases lay in between. Study-wide points: Generation probabilities of non-shared clonotypes were lower (relative to those shared by all four donors).

TCRdb's table, derived via immunoSEQ multiplex PCR, lists solely in-frame clones and lacks some. The table has roughly 1 million clones, about 75% seen once. Sequencing was performed on memory CD4+ T cells sorted from blood. Subset defined: CD45RA-negative fraction. The rearrangement joins TRBV6-1 to TRBJ2-2; D is possibly TRBD2 (5 bases). This TCR was recovered from a man between 18 and 29 years old in good health. CDR3 bases: TGTGCCAGCAGTGAAGCGTCGGGATACACCGGGGAGCTGTTTTTT. It encodes CASSEASGYTGELFF.